This section outlines one T cell receptor beta chain sequence together with its context. Trimming left V 1 base short and J 7 bases short, with 13 bases between. The CDR3 is 14 amino acids. From germline, CDR1 is SEHNR and CDR2 FQNEAQ (reference sequence). The data were taken from a study of cytomegalovirus exposure and HLA in healthy donors. Study-wide context: Among the roughly 400 donors who were genotyped, roughly 86% fell in the genetic ancestry cluster that is associated with self-reported Caucasian donors.

With 60 Vbeta and 13 Jbeta primers, the PCR was carried out. Sequenced by immunoSEQ multiplex PCR; TCRdb stores in-frame clones only, minus some. Of more than 85,000 clones in the sample, 73% were seen once. The source material was PBMCs. This clonotype originated in a man aged 40-49 years in good health and CMV-seronegative. V and J are TRBV7-9 and TRBJ1-1, with a weak D call TRBD1 (5 bases). Here the CDR3 DNA reads TGTGCCAGCAGCTTAGGGGCAGGGCTCAATGAAGCTTTCTTT. Its protein product is CASSLGAGLNEAFF.